A selection of T cell receptor beta chains follows, all from one sample in a study of T cell repertoires in cytomegalovirus infection. Which antigens these TCRs recognize remains unknown. One entry per CDR3 protein, called by TCRdb with MiXCR from the reads. The sample holds roughly 990,000 distinct CDR3 sequences; around a third are singletons and the top ten take around 15%. The sample in question was cultured CD8+ T cells from PBMCs, obtained from culture after CMV antigen stimulation. These receptors came from a human donor in good health (CMV status not recorded). Some clones in this sample may be carry-over from other donors' samples. The CDR3 runs from the conserved cysteine through the conserved F or W. For some rows the clone size is stated as once, few or many, or as a class when expanded; others skip it.

CDR3 protein,clone size,V gene,CDR3 length
CASIRVAGTGELFF,few,TRBV10-2,14
CASSYWAGSGPPNSDTQYF,.,TRBV6-2/TRBV6-3,19
CASSSGQHSYNEQFF,many,TRBV7-6,15
CASSPRVAGGTYEQYF,few,TRBV7-9,16
CASSYSYGSRVENEQFF,few,TRBV6-6,17
CASIGRGRRGHYGYTF,.,TRBV27,16
CASSAGQGAYNEQFF,many,TRBV7-6,15
CASSLEPSTDTQYF,many,TRBV7-6,14
CASEMRGGRYNEQFF,many,TRBV7-2,15
CASSSRDPVLAAHNEQFF,many,TRBV7-2,18
CASSHLQKETQYF,.,TRBV3-1,13
CASNLVGRGTDTQYF,.,TRBV12-3/TRBV12-4,15
CASTRSKSVGWSWTEAFF,few,TRBV7-9,18
CASSSPGGRDQPQHF,.,TRBV27,15
CASSQDLRGGLETQYF,.,TRBV14,16
CAIRVGGTGTPGDTEAFF,.,TRBV10-3,18
CASSVPWEGTEAFF,.,TRBV19,14
CASSSGMETQYF,many,TRBV12-3/TRBV12-4,12
CSAKEGGALYNEQFF,few,TRBV20-1,15
CASSYSFNTEAFF,.,TRBV6-5,13
CAISADGPDGELFF,.,TRBV10-3,14
CASRLLAGRTDTQYF,many,TRBV12-3/TRBV12-4,15
CASSFLTYNEQFF,many,TRBV5-4,13
CASTSLWTDNTEAFF,.,TRBV19,15
CASSSPRQGKDEQFF,few,TRBV6-2/TRBV6-3,15
CASSALHPADTEAFF,.,TRBV27,15
CASSITGLAGRNEQFF,.,TRBV6-4,16
CASSYSTEQGSTEAFF,.,TRBV6-5,16
CSARDATGNTIYF,once,TRBV20-1,13
CASSYSVGSNNEQFF,.,TRBV6-6,15
CASSTPFSNYGYTF,few,TRBV27,14
CAVNVRGNTGELFF,few,TRBV19,14
CASRTTGDLGYTF,.,TRBV12-3/TRBV12-4,13
CASSSTPAPPYNEQFF,.,TRBV6-6,16
CASSLYGRDPGEPQHF,few,TRBV7-9,16
CASTNPPTEQYF,.,TRBV19,12
CASSPASTGKKDGYTF,.,TRBV5-5,16
CASQFEGYNQPQHF,few,TRBV6-6,14
CASSSFNPGQGKGELFF,.,TRBV5-4,17
CASSQVVTGEQYF,.,TRBV4-1,13
CASSPQRSRPEAFF,.,TRBV3-1,14
CASSLYFSSYNSPLHF,.,TRBV27,16
CASRRTDYEQYF,.,TRBV6-8,12
CASSLASDVFMEPPRYGYTF,.,TRBV7-9,20
CSVVEGGYTGELFF,.,TRBV29-1,14
CASSGGGGWNEQFF,.,TRBV5-3,14
CASSYPEQAGYGYTF,.,TRBV7-4,15
CASSPPGRRYNEQFF,many,TRBV7-3,15
CASSLDHETGELFF,.,TRBV11-3,14